This passage covers 25 T cell receptor beta chains from one sample sequenced in a study of identical twins' blood T cells. TCRdb used MiXCR to reprocess the 5' RACE reads, holding one entry per CDR3 protein. This sample has hundreds of thousands of distinct CDR3 sequences; about 28% occur once, and the top ten carry 6.1%. Source material: PBMCs. All receptors derive from a woman aged 18 to 55 in good health.

V usage is TRBV12-3 or TRBV12-4 and J usage is TRBJ1-5; D gene uncertain. There are 16 residues in the CDR3. Trimming cost V 1 base and J 2 bases, with 12 bases left between them. The CDR3 reads CASSLGRRAGNQPQHF. CDR3 nucleotides: TGTGCCAGCAGTTTAGGTAGGAGGGCAGGCAATCAGCCCCAGCATTTT.

In its sample, this clonotype was seen a few times. The rearrangement uses TRBV12-3 or TRBV12-4 and TRBJ1-2; D ambiguous. V dropped 3 bases and J dropped 8 bases, with 7 bases sitting between them. The CDR3 has 11 residues. CDR3 nucleotide sequence: TGTGCCAGCAGTTTGAGGGAGGGCTACACCTTC. This sequence encodes CASSLREGYTF.

This rearrangement joins TRBV20-1 to TRBJ1-2; 7 bases are shared with TRBD1. Germline-derived CDR1 and CDR2 are DFQATT and SNEGSKA (reference sequence). The CDR3 loop spans 12 amino acids. Unmatched junction bases numbered 1, after V lost 4 bases and J lost 2 bases. In DNA form, the CDR3 reads TGCAGTGCTACAGGGGGGAACTATGGCTACACCTTC. Translation gives CSATGGNYGYTF.

In this sample, this clonotype turned up many times. The chain links TRBV2 to TRBJ1-2; a possible D gene is TRBD1 (5 bases). The CDR3 runs to 14 residues. Trimming removed 6 bases at V and 1 base at J, with 12 bases between. Germline V gene sequence: CDR1 SNHLY, CDR2 FYNNEI. The CDR3 DNA reads TGTGCCAGCAGCGGGGACGCCAATAACTATGGCTACACCTTC. This translates into CASSGDANNYGYTF.

This clonotype was seen only a few times. In DNA form, the CDR3 reads TGTGCCAGCATGCCGGGATTAGGGCCTGAAAAACTGTTTTTT. Protein sequence: CASMPGLGPEKLFF. This chain connects TRBV12-3 or TRBV12-4 to TRBJ1-4; D is unresolved. The V end was cut by 7 bases, the J end by 7 bases, with 16 bases between. The CDR3 has 14 residues.

The chain combines TRBV12-3 or TRBV12-4 with TRBJ2-2, with 7 nucleotides matching TRBD2. The CDR3 is made up of 18 amino acids. V lost 2 bases and J lost 2; bases outside the gene matches: 11. CDR3 in DNA: TGTGCCAGCAGTTTAACAGGCCTGGGACTAACTAACACCGGGGAGCTGTTTTTT. Protein: CASSLTGLGLTNTGELFF.

The sample holds a few counts of this clonotype. The chain combines TRBV5-1 with TRBJ1-1, with TRBD1 as a possible D gene (6 bases). Between the trimmed V and J ends, which lost 4 bases and 1 base, there was a span of 23 bases. The CDR3 spans 18 residues. Per the germline V gene, CDR1 is SGHRS and CDR2 is YFSETQ. The CDR3 loop reads CASSPPARGQSWNTEAFF. Here the CDR3 DNA reads TGCGCCAGCAGCCCCCCAGCCAGGGGTCAGAGCTGGAACACTGAAGCTTTCTTT.

The CDR3 spells CASSIGGQSGTQYF. The CDR3 DNA is TGTGCCAGTAGTATAGGGGGACAGTCGGGAACGCAGTATTTT. V is TRBV19 and J is TRBJ2-3; 7 nucleotides align to TRBD1. There are 14 residues in the CDR3. The J segment lost 9 bases and the V segment lost 1 base, leaving 7 bases of the junction unmatched. Germline CDR1 and CDR2: LNHDA and SQIVND (reference sequence). Full variable domain (rest looked up from reference TRBV19 and TRBJ2-3): DGGITQSPKYLFRKEGQNVTLSCEQNLNHDAMYWYRQDPGQGLRLIYYSQIVNDFQKGDIAEGYSVSREKKESFPLTVTSAQKNPTAFYLCASSIGGQSGTQYFGPGTRLTVL.

The V call is TRBV7-2, the J call TRBJ1-1; 8 nucleotides align to TRBD1. The CDR3 contains 14 residues. Germline V gene data show CDR1 as SGHTA and CDR2 as FQGNSA. V was pared by 5 bases and J by 4 bases, with 6 bases of the junction left unmatched. As DNA, the CDR3 is TGTGCCAGCAGCCTACAGGGGGAGGTCACTGAAGCTTTCTTT. It yields the protein CASSLQGEVTEAFF.

Only a few counts were recorded for this clonotype. The junction departs from germline at one end; a sequencing error may be responsible. This chain uses TRBV9 with TRBJ2-2; no firm D call. The CDR3 spans 15 residues. Germline CDR1 reads SGDLS; CDR2 reads YYNGEE. The CDR3 sequence is CASSGRVPNTRELFF. CDR3 sequence (DNA): TGTGCCAGCAGCGGCCGGGTCCCGAACACCAGGGAGCTGTTTTTT. Variable domain in full (rest from reference TRBV9 and TRBJ2-2): DSGVTQTPKHLITATGQRVTLRCSPRSGDLSVYWYQQSLDQGLQFLIQYYNGEERAKGNILERFSAQQFPDLHSELNLSSLELGDSALYFCASSGRVPNTRELFFGEGSRLTVL.

V gene TRBV29-1 combines with J gene TRBJ2-7, with TRBD2 identical over 11 bases. Germline V gives CDR1 SQVTM, CDR2 ANQGSEA. Germline trimming cut 2 bases from V and 2 bases from J; bases unmatched to any gene: 5. The CDR3 has 15 amino acids. The chain's CDR3 is CSVERGTSGTYEQYF. The CDR3 bases are TGCAGCGTTGAAAGGGGGACTAGCGGAACCTACGAGCAGTACTTC.

This clonotype was counted between two and nine times. V and J are TRBV4-3 and TRBJ1-1; no clear D. Per the germline V gene, CDR1 is LGHNA and CDR2 is YSLEER. The ends were cut back, 3 bases at V and 1 base at J, with 9 bases in the middle. The CDR3 covers 14 residues. CDR3 residues: CASSHPPQNTEAFF. CDR3 nucleotide sequence: TGCGCCAGCAGCCATCCTCCACAGAACACTGAAGCTTTCTTT.

The chain is built from TRBV6-1 and TRBJ1-1; D call uncertain. The CDR3 has 15 amino acids. V was cut by 4 bases and J by 0 bases, with 12 bases left in between. Germline CDR1 reads MNHNS; CDR2 reads SASEGT. CDR3 sequence (DNA): TGTGCCAGCAGTGGTAGTCGGAGCCTGAACACTGAAGCTTTCTTT. The encoded protein is CASSGSRSLNTEAFF.

This clonotype was seen more than once but under ten times. The chain uses TRBV5-1 and TRBJ2-1; 10 nucleotides line up with TRBD2. The CDR3 length is 15 residues. V trimming: 5 bases; J trimming: 5 bases; junction bases outside the gene matches: 7. Germline CDR1 reads SGHRS; CDR2 reads YFSETQ. CDR3 nucleotide sequence: TGCGCCAGCAGACGCCTAGCGGGAGTTAACAATGAGCAGTTCTTC. This gives the protein CASRRLAGVNNEQFF.

The chain joins TRBV5-1 to TRBJ2-2, with D tentatively TRBD1 or TRBD2 (6 bases each). The CDR3 is made up of 15 amino acids. Trimming pared 9 bases from V and 2 bases from J, leaving 17 bases between. Germline CDR1 is SGHRS and CDR2 is YFSETQ. The CDR3 DNA is TGCGCCACCACAGTAGGGGGGTTAAACACCGGGGAGCTGTTTTTT. This gives the protein CATTVGGLNTGELFF.

This clonotype was seen only a few times. This sequence joins TRBV20-1 and TRBJ1-5, with D tentatively TRBD1 (5 bases). This CDR3 comprises 17 residues. Germline CDR1 is DFQATT and CDR2 is SNEGSKA (reference sequence). Written as DNA, the CDR3 is TGCAGCACAAAGACGGGGGGTAGTGGCAGGGCTCATACGCCCCAGCATTTT. Translating it yields CSTKTGGSGRAHTPQHF.

This clonotype was observed a few times. The genes are TRBV15 and TRBJ2-3, with unresolved D. With 0 bases removed from V and 5 bases from J, the gap between germline ends came to 12 bases. Per germline, CDR1 LNHNV and CDR2 YYDKDF (reference sequence). The CDR3 length is 15 residues. CDR3 residues: CATSREASSIDTQYF. In nucleotides, the CDR3 is TGTGCCACCAGCAGAGAGGCCAGTTCGATAGATACGCAGTATTTT.

This chain uses TRBV20-1 with TRBJ1-2, with a possible D match to TRBD1 (5 bases). Germline CDR1 DFQATT, CDR2 SNEGSKA (reference sequence). The CDR3 length is 12 residues. This CDR3 is CSQWTFTEGYTF. The CDR3 nucleotides are TGCAGCCAGTGGACATTTACGGAAGGCTACACCTTC.

As regards this clonotype: A single base separates this from a much larger clone, so it may be a read error. The chain recombines TRBV29-1 with TRBJ2-2; no clear D. There are 11 residues in the CDR3. Germline V gives CDR1 SQVTM, CDR2 ANQGSEA. In nucleotides, the CDR3 is TGCGGCGTTAGGTTAGGGTTCGAGCTGTTTTTT. Translating gives CGVRLGFELFF.

This clonotype was seen a few times. The chain employs TRBV27 and TRBJ1-1; D gene unclear. CDR3 size: 14 residues. V lost 0 bases, J lost 4 bases, and 9 bases lay in between. CDR1 MNHEY and CDR2 SMNVEV come from the germline V gene (reference sequence). The CDR3 loop is CASSLSSGFTEAFF. The CDR3 DNA sequence: TGTGCCAGCAGTTTATCTTCGGGATTCACTGAAGCTTTCTTT.

The gene calls are TRBV12-3 or TRBV12-4 and TRBJ1-2; no clear D. The CDR3 runs 14 residues. Trimming removed 0 bases from V and 4 bases from J, with 9 bases in between. The CDR3 DNA sequence: TGTGCCAGCAGTTTAGCGGCGGGCGTCTATGGCTACACCTTC. This codes for CASSLAAGVYGYTF.

This chain uses TRBV18 with TRBJ2-2; D call uncertain. V lost 1 base to trimming and J lost 5 bases, with 17 bases between them. The CDR3 length is 17 residues. CDR1 is KGHSH and CDR2 is LQKENI in the germline V gene. CDR3 protein: CASSPRSFWVRTGELFF. The CDR3 DNA is TGTGCCAGCTCACCACGGTCCTTCTGGGTCCGAACCGGGGAGCTGTTTTTT.

This chain joins TRBV5-1 and TRBJ2-3; D not certain. In germline, CDR1 is SGHRS, CDR2 YFSETQ. The CDR3 length is 13 residues. V was clipped by 0 bases and J by 8 bases, with 10 bases between them. The CDR3 sequence: CASSLAIRGTQYF. The CDR3 DNA reads as TGCGCCAGCAGCTTGGCCATCAGAGGTACGCAGTATTTT.

In its sample, this clonotype was seen a few times. J is TRBJ1-5 and V is TRBV20-1, with 10 bases aligning to TRBD1. Germline V CDR1 and CDR2: DFQATT, SNEGSKA (reference sequence). This CDR3 comprises 14 residues. J gave up 6 bases and V 5 bases, and 7 bases lay outside the gene matches. The CDR3 region has the DNA TGCAGTGCTGAACTCGGACAGGGGGTTCAGCCCCAGCATTTT. Translated, it gives CSAELGQGVQPQHF.

The chain uses TRBV29-1 and TRBJ1-3; possible D gene TRBD1, 6 bases. The germline CDR1 and CDR2 sequences are SQVTM and ANQGSEA. Between the trimmed V and J ends, which lost 7 bases and 0 bases, there was a span of 22 bases. This CDR3 comprises 17 residues. DNA of the CDR3: TGCAGCGGATCCGGGACAAGGGGAAATTCCTCTGGAAACACCATATATTTT. Translated: CSGSGTRGNSSGNTIYF.